This TCR beta chain was recorded in a study of radiation and T cells in renal cell carcinoma. Looking at the study overall: Nephrectomy followed 15 Gy stereotactic body radiation by 4 weeks.

12 amino acids form the CDR3, both terminal residues included. Profiled with immunoSEQ multiplex PCR; TCRdb holds only in-frame clones, not every one. The table lists some 150,000 clones, nearly 90% of them singletons. Time point noted: baseline pretreatment blood. As to treatment: 15 Gy SBRT to primary tumor, nephrectomy 4 weeks later. Details on this clone: This CDR3 is missing its conserved last phenylalanine or tryptophan, likely due to a read error. The limits of the CDR3 on the DNA are not certain, so only TCRdb's listed CDR3 is given.

The material was blood, obtained from a patient whose treatment included radiotherapy and nephrectomy. The source is a woman between 45 and 65 years old with renal cell carcinoma. The rearrangement joins TRBV21-1 to TRBJ2-7. TRBV21-1 is labeled a pseudogene. The CDR3 region is CASSKLSGPESA.